This TCR beta chain was identified during a study of blood T cell repertoires in COVID-19. On the study more broadly: COVID-19 samples collected from the United States, Italy and Spain covered acute and convalescent phases. T cells, B-cell-depleted T cells, or PBMCs provided the cDNA or gDNA that served as material.

Germline V CDR1 and CDR2: SEHNR, FQNEAQ (reference sequence). Trimming took 2 bases from V and 4 from J, leaving 14 bases between them. This CDR3 comprises 15 residues. As processed by the authors: Cell counts per sample came from amplifying reference gene primers. Clones were sequenced by immunoSEQ multiplex PCR, and TCRdb holds only the in-frame ones, with some missing. V, J and clone size are those of that table, while D and trimming were read from the DNA. The sample yields under 300,000 clones, roughly 85% seen once. The chain recombines TRBV7-9 with TRBJ1-2; D not certain. Sample: peripheral blood. The TCR was taken from a man aged 55 to 70 who had recovered from COVID-19. CDR3 loop: CASSLIGEGSYGYTF. The DNA for the CDR3 is TGTGCCAGCAGCTTAATCGGGGAAGGGAGCTATGGCTACACCTTC.